This TCR beta chain was identified in a study of regulatory T cells in long-lasting Graves disease. Both iRepertoire HTBI primers and Arm-PCR of CDR3 regions were used to build the TCR beta libraries. TCRdb fed the multiplex PCR reads into MiXCR, producing one record per CDR3 protein. This table has some 230,000 distinct CDR3 sequences, approximately 20% appearing once. This clonotype was picked up one time. The antigen is not known. Points from the study as a whole: It was peripheral blood alone, not thyroid tissue, that was studied. Patients with persistent disease showed a bias toward TRBV28, TRBJ1-2 and TRBJ2-5.

Trimming took 5 bases from V and 0 from J; bases not matched to a gene: 12. The germline V gene has CDR1 SGHVS and CDR2 FQNEAQ. The CDR3 is made up of 17 amino acids. The time point was: newly diagnosed GD, antithyroid drugs for less than 3 months. Isolated PBMC RNA provided the starting material for the TCR library. V and J are TRBV7-8 and TRBJ1-1; 7 nucleotides align to TRBD1. The source of this sequence is a female donor with Graves disease. The sequencing here drew on peripheral blood mononuclear cells (PBMCs), taken at new diagnosis, from a patient treated with antithyroid drugs. This chain's CDR3 is CASSLRTGLSMNTEAFF. DNA for the CDR3: TGTGCCAGCAGCCTGAGGACAGGTCTCTCTATGAACACTGAAGCTTTCTTT.